The 11 T cell receptor beta chains below come from one sample, sequenced in a study of cytomegalovirus exposure and HLA in healthy donors. It was with 60 Vbeta and 13 Jbeta primers that the PCR ran. Repertoires were generated with immunoSEQ multiplex PCR, while TCRdb's copy carries only in-frame clones and drops some. This sample has 100,000 or so clones, with roughly 82% found just once. Sequences were obtained from PBMCs. All receptors come from a man aged 45-60 years in good health and CMV-seronegative.

The gene calls are TRBV4-3 and TRBJ2-3; TRBD2 is a possible D gene (6 bases). The germline V gene encodes CDR1 LGHNA and CDR2 YSLEER. The CDR3 is made up of 16 amino acids. Trimming took off 0 bases at V and 2 bases at J, with 12 bases between the two ends. Written as DNA, the CDR3 is TGCGCCAGCAGCCAAGATCTCTGGCGGGACACAGATACGCAGTATTTT. Protein: CASSQDLWRDTDTQYF.

The chain links TRBV9 to TRBJ1-2, with 9 bases identical to TRBD1. V lost 3 bases and J lost 3; bases outside the gene matches: 6. This CDR3 is 15 amino acids long. The germline V gene encodes CDR1 SGDLS and CDR2 YYNGEE. As DNA, the CDR3 is TGTGCCAGCAGCGACGGGACAGGGCAAGACTATGGCTACACCTTC. Its translation is CASSDGTGQDYGYTF.

J is TRBJ1-2 and V is TRBV4-1; D is perhaps TRBD1 (5 bases). CDR3 length: 15 residues. Germline CDR1 and CDR2: MGHRA and YSYEKL. The V end lost 0 bases, the J end lost 8 bases, and 16 bases lay between the germline ends. DNA for the CDR3: TGCGCCAGCAGCCAAGAACGGGTCGGGGGTATGGGCTACACCTTC. This gives the protein CASSQERVGGMGYTF.

The V call is TRBV7-2, the J call TRBJ2-3, with D unclear. CDR3 size: 14 residues. V gave up 5 bases and J gave up 6 bases, with 15 bases separating them. Germline V gene sequence: CDR1 SGHTA, CDR2 FQGNSA. The CDR3 nucleotides read TGTGCCAGCAGCCCCGATCCGAGTTCGGATACGCAGTATTTT. Translated: CASSPDPSSDTQYF.

The CDR3 DNA sequence: TGTGCCAGCAGATCCCAGGGGTCCTACAATGAGCAGTTCTTC. It codes for CASRSQGSYNEQFF. The V and J genes are TRBV6-5 and TRBJ2-1; D is possibly TRBD1 (6 bases). This CDR3 is 14 amino acids long. Germline lookup yields CDR1 MNHEY and CDR2 SVGAGI. The germline V and J ends were trimmed by 6 bases and 1 base, with 10 bases remaining between them.

The chain uses TRBV6-1 and TRBJ2-7; D not certain. V lost 5 bases to trimming and J lost 2 bases, with 16 bases between them. The germline CDR1 and CDR2 sequences are MNHNS and SASEGT. The CDR3 runs to 15 residues. CDR3 in DNA: TGTGCCAGCAGTTTCGACGGAGCCGACCCCTACGAGCAGTACTTC. This sequence encodes CASSFDGADPYEQYF.

V gene TRBV7-6 combines with J gene TRBJ2-1; 11 positions match TRBD2. This CDR3 is 15 amino acids long. The J segment lost 10 bases and the V segment lost 7 bases, leaving 12 bases of the junction unmatched. Germline CDR1 is SGHVS and CDR2 is FNYEAQ. This CDR3 is CASTKLAGVVGEQFF. The CDR3 bases are TGTGCCAGCACCAAACTAGCGGGGGTAGTCGGAGAGCAGTTCTTC.

This clone was seen just once. V usage is TRBV5-4 and J usage is TRBJ1-6, with TRBD1 matching over 7 bases. CDR3 size: 15 residues. Trimming at V came to 5 bases and at J to 7 bases, leaving 9 bases not matched to a gene. Germline loops: CDR1 SGHNT, CDR2 YYREEE (reference sequence). CDR3: CASSSTGARNSPLHF. The CDR3 DNA follows: TGTGCCAGCAGTTCAACAGGGGCCCGAAATTCACCCCTCCACTTT.

The chain has TRBV28 and TRBJ1-6, with D unresolved. The CDR3 is 15 amino acids. CDR1 and CDR2 from the germline V gene are MDHEN and SYDVKM. Trimming left V 4 bases short and J 6 bases short, with 13 bases between. The CDR3 coding sequence is TGTGCCAGCAGTTCTGTAGAGGGATTTAATTCACCCCTCCACTTT. Its translation: CASSSVEGFNSPLHF.

This clone has a single count. The CDR3 DNA is TGTGCCAGCAGTTTACGGCCCAGCAGGGGACTAGCGGGATCCGGGGAGCTGTTTTTT. This encodes CASSLRPSRGLAGSGELFF. The chain links TRBV28 to TRBJ2-2, with 13 bases matching TRBD2. This CDR3 has 19 amino acids. In germline, CDR1 is MDHEN, CDR2 SYDVKM. Trimming cost V 2 bases and J 6 bases; bases outside gene matches: 12.

The J gene is TRBJ2-1, the V gene TRBV5-5; 11 positions match TRBD2. Germline lookup yields CDR1 SGHKS and CDR2 YYEKEE (reference sequence). The CDR3 consists of 15 residues. V lost 4 bases and J lost 4; bases outside the gene matches: 4. The CDR3 nucleotides read TGTGCCAGCAGCCAGGGACTAGCGGCATACAATGAGCAGTTCTTC. As protein: CASSQGLAAYNEQFF.